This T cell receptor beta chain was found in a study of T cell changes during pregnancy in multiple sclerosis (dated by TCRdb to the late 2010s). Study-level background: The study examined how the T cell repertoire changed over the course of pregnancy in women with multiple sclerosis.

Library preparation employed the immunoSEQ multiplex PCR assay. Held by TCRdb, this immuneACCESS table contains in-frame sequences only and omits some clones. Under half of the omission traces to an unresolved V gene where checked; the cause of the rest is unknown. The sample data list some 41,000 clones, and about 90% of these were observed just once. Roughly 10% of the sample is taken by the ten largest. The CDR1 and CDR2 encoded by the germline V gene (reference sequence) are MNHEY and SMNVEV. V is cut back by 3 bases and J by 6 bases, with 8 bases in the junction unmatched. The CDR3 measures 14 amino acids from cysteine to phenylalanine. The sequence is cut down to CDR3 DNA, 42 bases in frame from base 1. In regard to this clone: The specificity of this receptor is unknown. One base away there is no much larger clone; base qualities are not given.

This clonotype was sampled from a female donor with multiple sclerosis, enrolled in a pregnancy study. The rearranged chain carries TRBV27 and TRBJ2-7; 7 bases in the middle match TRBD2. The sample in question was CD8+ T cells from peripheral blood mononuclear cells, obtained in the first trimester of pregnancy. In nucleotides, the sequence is TGTGCCAGCAGTTTCTCGCAGGGAGGGCCCGAGCAGTACTTC. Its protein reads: CASSFSQGGPEQYF.